This section outlines one T cell receptor beta chain sequence together with its context. Germline V lookup: CDR1 ENHRY, CDR2 SYGVKD. The length of the CDR3 is 14 residues. The V end lost 0 bases, the J end lost 2 bases, and 8 bases lay between the germline ends. The sample is drawn from a study of early T cells in non-severe SARS-CoV-2 infection. MiXCR was run by TCRdb on the 5' RACE reads, yielding one entry per CDR3 protein. The data show approximately 70,000 distinct CDR3 sequences, approximately 12% seen once. Sample: whole blood. The rearrangement joins TRBV10-3 to TRBJ2-7; the D is unclear. The sequence derives from an adult who was a healthcare worker with PCR-confirmed SARS-CoV-2 infection or an uninfected control (not recorded which). The CDR3 nucleotides read TGTGCCATCAGTGAGTCAGGCGGTACCTACGAGCAGTACTTC. Translated: CAISESGGTYEQYF.